This record looks at one T cell receptor (beta chain) sequence and its context. Its specificity is unknown. The sample comes from a study of cytomegalovirus exposure and HLA in healthy donors. Primers included in the PCR were 60 Vbeta and 13 Jbeta primers. Libraries were prepared by immunoSEQ multiplex PCR; TCRdb keeps only in-frame clonotypes and omits some of them. Of under 200,000 clones listed, roughly 77% were seen once; the top ten hold about 7.6%. The CDR3 loop spans 13 amino acids. Trimming removed 5 bases at V and 2 bases at J, with 10 bases between. CDR1 is MGHRA and CDR2 is YSYEKL in the germline V gene. General observations from the study: Among immune exposure information, only CMV serostatus was available.

The chain employs TRBV4-1 and TRBJ2-7; D gene unclear. The TCR was taken from a woman in her 40s in good health and CMV-seropositive. The sequenced sample was PBMCs. DNA of the CDR3: TGCGCCAGCAGCACCACAGAAGCCTACGAGCAGTACTTC. Translating it yields CASSTTEAYEQYF.